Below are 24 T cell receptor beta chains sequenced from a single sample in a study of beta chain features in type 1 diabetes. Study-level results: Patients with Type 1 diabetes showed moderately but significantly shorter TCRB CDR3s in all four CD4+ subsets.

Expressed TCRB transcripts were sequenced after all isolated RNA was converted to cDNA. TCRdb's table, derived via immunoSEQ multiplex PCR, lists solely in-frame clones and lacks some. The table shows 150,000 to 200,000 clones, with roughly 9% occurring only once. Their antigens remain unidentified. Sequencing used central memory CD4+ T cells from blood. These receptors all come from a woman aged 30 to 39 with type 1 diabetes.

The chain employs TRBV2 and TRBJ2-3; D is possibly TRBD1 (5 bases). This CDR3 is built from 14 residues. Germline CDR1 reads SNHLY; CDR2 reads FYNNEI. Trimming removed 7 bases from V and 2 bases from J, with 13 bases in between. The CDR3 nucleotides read TGTGCCAGCACCAACAGGCGGTACACAGATACGCAGTATTTT. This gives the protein CASTNRRYTDTQYF.

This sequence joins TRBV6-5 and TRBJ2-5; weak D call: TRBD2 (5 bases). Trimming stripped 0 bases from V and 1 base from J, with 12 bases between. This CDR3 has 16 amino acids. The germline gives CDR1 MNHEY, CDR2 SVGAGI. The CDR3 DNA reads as TGTGCCAGCAGTTACTCATCAGCGGCCCCCCAAGAGACCCAGTACTTC. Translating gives CASSYSSAAPQETQYF.

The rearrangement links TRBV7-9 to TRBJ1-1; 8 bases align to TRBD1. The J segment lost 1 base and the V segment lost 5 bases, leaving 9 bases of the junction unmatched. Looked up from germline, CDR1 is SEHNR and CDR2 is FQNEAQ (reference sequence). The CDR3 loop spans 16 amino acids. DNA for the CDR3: TGTGCCAGCAGCCCTACAGGGGGAGCGGAGAACACTGAAGCTTTCTTT. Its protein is CASSPTGGAENTEAFF.

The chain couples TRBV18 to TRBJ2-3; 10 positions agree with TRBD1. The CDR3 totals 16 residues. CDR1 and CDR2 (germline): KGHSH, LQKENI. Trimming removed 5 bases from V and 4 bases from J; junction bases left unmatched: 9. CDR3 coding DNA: TGTGCCAGCTCAGGGGACAGGGGCTCCCTTCCAGATACGCAGTATTTT. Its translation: CASSGDRGSLPDTQYF.

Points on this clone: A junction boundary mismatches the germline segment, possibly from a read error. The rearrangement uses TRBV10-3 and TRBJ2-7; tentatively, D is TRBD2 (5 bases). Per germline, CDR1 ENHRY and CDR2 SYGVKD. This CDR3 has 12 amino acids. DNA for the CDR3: TGTGCCATCAATGAGGGCGGGTACGAGCAGTACTTC. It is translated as CAINEGGYEQYF.

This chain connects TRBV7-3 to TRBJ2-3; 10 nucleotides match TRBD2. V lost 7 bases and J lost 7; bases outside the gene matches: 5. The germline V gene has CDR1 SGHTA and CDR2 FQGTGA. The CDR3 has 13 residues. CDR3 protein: CASTPSGRHTQYF. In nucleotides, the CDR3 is TGTGCCAGCACGCCTAGCGGGAGACATACGCAGTATTTT.

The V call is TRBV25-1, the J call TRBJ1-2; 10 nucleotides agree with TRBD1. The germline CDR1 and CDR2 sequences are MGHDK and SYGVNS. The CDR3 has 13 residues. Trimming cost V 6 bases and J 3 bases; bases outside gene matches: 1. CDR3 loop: CASSGQGDYGYTF. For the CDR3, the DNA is TGTGCCAGCAGCGGACAGGGGGACTATGGCTACACCTTC.

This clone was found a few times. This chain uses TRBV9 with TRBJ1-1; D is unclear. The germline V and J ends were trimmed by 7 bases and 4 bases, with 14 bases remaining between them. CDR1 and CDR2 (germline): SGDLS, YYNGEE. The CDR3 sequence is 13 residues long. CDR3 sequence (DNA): TGTGCCAGCGGGGAGGCCGTTTCCACTGAAGCTTTCTTT. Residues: CASGEAVSTEAFF.

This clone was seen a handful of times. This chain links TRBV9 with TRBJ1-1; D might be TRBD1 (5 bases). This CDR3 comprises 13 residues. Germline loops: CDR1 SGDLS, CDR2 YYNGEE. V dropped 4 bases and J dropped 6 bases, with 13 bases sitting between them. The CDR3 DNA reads TGTGCCAGCAGCCCAGGGTCTTGGGCTGAAGCTTTCTTT. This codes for CASSPGSWAEAFF.

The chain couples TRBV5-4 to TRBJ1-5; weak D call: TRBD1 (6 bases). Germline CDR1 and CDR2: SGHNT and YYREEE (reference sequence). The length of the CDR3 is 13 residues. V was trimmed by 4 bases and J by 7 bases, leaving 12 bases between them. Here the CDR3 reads CASSIDRSQPQHF. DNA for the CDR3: TGTGCCAGCAGCATTGACAGGTCCCAGCCCCAGCATTTT.

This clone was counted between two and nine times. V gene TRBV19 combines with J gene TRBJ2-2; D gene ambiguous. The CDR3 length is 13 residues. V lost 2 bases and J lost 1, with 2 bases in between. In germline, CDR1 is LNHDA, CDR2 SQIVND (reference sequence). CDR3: CASSILNTGELFF. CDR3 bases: TGTGCCAGTAGTATACTGAACACCGGGGAGCTGTTTTTT.

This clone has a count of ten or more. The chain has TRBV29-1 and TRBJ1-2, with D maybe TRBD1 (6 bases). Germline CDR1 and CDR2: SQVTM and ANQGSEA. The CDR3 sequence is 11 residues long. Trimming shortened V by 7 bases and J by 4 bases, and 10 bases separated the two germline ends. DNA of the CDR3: TGCAGCGGTCAGGACAGCTATGGCTACACCTTC. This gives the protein CSGQDSYGYTF.

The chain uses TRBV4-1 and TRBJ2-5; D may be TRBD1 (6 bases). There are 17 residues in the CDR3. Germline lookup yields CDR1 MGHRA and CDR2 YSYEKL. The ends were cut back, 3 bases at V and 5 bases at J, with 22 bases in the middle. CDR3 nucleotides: TGCGCCAGCAGCCACCTACAGAGAGGGGGTGGTAGGGAGACCCAGTACTTC. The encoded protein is CASSHLQRGGGRETQYF.

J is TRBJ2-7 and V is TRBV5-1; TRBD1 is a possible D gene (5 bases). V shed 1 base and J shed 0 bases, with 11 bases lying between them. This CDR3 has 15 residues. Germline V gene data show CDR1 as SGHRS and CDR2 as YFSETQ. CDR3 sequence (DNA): TGCGCCAGCAGCTTGAGGGGCGTGAGCTCCTACGAGCAGTACTTC. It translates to CASSLRGVSSYEQYF.

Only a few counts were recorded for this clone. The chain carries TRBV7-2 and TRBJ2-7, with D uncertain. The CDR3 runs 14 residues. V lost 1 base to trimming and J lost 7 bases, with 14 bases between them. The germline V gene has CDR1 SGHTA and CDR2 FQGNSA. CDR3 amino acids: CASSLGSLPREQYF. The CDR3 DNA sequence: TGTGCCAGCAGCTTAGGTTCACTCCCCCGGGAGCAGTACTTC.

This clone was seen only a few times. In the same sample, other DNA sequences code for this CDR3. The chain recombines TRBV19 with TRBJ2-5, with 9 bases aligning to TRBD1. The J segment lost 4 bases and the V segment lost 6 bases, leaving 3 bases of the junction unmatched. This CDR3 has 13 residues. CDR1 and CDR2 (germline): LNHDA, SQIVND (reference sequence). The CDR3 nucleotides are TGTGCCAGTAGCCGGGACAGGGCAGAGACCCAGTACTTC. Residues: CASSRDRAETQYF.

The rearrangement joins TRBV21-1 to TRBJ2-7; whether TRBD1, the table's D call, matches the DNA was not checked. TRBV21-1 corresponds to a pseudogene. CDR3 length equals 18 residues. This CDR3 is CASSKSQGSSTIPYEQYF. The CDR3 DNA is TGTGCCAGCAGCAAGTCACAGGGAAGCTCTACAATACCCTACGAGCAGTACTTC.

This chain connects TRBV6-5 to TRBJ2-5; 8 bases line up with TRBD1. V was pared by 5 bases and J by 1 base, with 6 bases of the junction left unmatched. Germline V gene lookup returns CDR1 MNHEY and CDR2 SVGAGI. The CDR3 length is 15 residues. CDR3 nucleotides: TGTGCCAGCAGTACCGGGACAGGCGGCCAAGAGACCCAGTACTTC. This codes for CASSTGTGGQETQYF.

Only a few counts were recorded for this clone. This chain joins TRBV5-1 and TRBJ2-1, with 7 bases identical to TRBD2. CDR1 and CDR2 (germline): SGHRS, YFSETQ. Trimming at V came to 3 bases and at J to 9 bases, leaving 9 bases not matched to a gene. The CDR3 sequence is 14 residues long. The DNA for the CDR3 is TGCGCCAGCAGCTGGGGGAAGCGGGGAGTTGAGCAGTTCTTC. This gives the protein CASSWGKRGVEQFF.

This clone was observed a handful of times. This chain's CDR3 is CASSSMQGLGPRTQYF. CDR3 bases: TGTGCCAGCAGCTCGATGCAGGGGCTAGGGCCGAGGACGCAGTATTTT. V gene TRBV7-9 combines with J gene TRBJ2-3; possible D gene TRBD1, 6 bases. Trimming left V 4 bases short and J 9 bases short, with 23 bases between. CDR1 is SEHNR and CDR2 is FQNEAQ in the germline V gene (reference sequence). The CDR3 has 16 residues.

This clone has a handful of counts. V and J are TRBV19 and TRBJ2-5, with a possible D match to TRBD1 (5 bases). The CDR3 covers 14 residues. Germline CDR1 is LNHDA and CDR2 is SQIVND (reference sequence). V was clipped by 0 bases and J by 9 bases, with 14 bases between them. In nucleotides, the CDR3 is TGTGCCAGTAGTATAGATGGACGGAAAGGGGCCCAGTACTTC. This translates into CASSIDGRKGAQYF.

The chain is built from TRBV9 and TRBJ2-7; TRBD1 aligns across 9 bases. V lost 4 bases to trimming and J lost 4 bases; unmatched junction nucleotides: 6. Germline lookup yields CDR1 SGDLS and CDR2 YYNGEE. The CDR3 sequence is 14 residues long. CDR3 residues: CASSRGQGSYEQYF. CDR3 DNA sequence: TGTGCCAGCAGCCGGGGACAGGGTTCGTACGAGCAGTACTTC.

The CDR3, as DNA: TGTGCTAGTGGTTTGGGGCGGTGGACTAGCACAGATACGCAGTATTTT. Translation: CASGLGRWTSTDTQYF. The chain links TRBV12-5 to TRBJ2-3, with D possibly being TRBD2 (5 bases). Trimming took off 1 base at V and 0 bases at J, with 11 bases between the two ends. The CDR3 covers 16 residues. Germline lookup yields CDR1 LGHNT and CDR2 FRNRAP.

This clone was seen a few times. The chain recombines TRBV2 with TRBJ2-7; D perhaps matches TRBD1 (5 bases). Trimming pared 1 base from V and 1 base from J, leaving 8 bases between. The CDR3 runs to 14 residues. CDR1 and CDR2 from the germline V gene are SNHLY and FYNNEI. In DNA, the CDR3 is TGTGCCAGCAGTGAAGGACAGTGGTCCTACGAGCAGTACTTC. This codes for CASSEGQWSYEQYF.